The clone carrying this T cell receptor (beta chain) has a handful of counts. Its antigen is not known. TCRdb reprocessed the 5' RACE reads with MiXCR, giving one entry per CDR3 protein. The sample records 310,000 or so distinct CDR3 sequences, roughly 20% being singletons. With 3 bases removed from V and 5 bases from J, the gap between germline ends came to 8 bases. There are 14 residues in the CDR3. The record originates from a study of CD8 T cells in ankylosing spondylitis. The study, taken as a whole, reports: Researchers report that disease-linked clones proved CD8+ and relatively rare in peripheral blood. Within ankylosing spondylitis blood, a TCR beta motif made up of seven or eight highly homologous variants appeared to be characteristic.

This sequence was found in a male donor with ankylosing spondylitis or in good health (not recorded which). Input material: blood, either unsorted or a sorted T cell fraction (not recorded which). The J gene is TRBJ1-6, the V gene TRBV12-3 or TRBV12-4; the D gene is possibly TRBD1 (5 bases). Here the CDR3 DNA reads TGTGCCAGCAGTTTCGGACAAAATAATTCACCCCTCCACTTT. Protein: CASSFGQNNSPLHF.